The source of this TCR beta chain is a study of Ad26.COV2.S vaccination and SARS-CoV-2 variants. Profiling relied on immunoSEQ multiplex PCR, and the TCRdb table lists in-frame clones only, not all of them. Here the sample spans more than 300,000 clones, around 84% being singletons. The sample's treatment: about 20 received Ad26.COV2.S at low or high dose, single or two shots; a few received placebo; per-sample allocation not given. The samples were gathered on day 63 after the first injection of vaccine or placebo. V gave up 1 base and J gave up 2 bases; unmatched junction bases: 16. Germline V gives CDR1 SGHTA, CDR2 FQGNSA. The CDR3 is 19 amino acids.

The material sequenced was peripheral blood, taken in a trial of Ad26.COV2.S vaccine versus placebo. The TCR originated in a person between 18 and 65 years old who received the Ad26.COV2.S COVID-19 vaccine or a placebo. The V and J genes are TRBV7-2 and TRBJ2-5; TRBD2 aligns across 7 bases. The CDR3 loop is CASSLENSRWAGDQETQYF. The CDR3 DNA sequence: TGTGCCAGCAGCTTAGAGAACTCTCGATGGGCGGGGGATCAAGAGACCCAGTACTTC.